Listed here are 5 T cell receptor beta chains from one sample, sequenced in a study of blood T cell repertoires in COVID-19. The repertoire was sequenced with immunoSEQ multiplex PCR; TCRdb's copy has only in-frame clones and lacks some. The data hold 150,000 to 200,000 clones, with about 85% observed a single time. Material for sequencing was peripheral blood. These receptors came from a woman between 40 and 50 years old with COVID-19, enrolled during active disease.

The table lists this clone with a count of one. This rearrangement joins TRBV28 to TRBJ1-2; no clear D gene. CDR1 is MDHEN, CDR2 SYDVKM, per germline. The V end lost 5 bases, the J end lost 5 bases, and 18 bases lay between the germline ends. The CDR3 spans 15 residues. CDR3 in amino acids: CASSGSGHTLYGYTF. CDR3 sequence (DNA): TGTGCCAGCAGTGGATCAGGTCATACTTTATATGGCTACACCTTC.

The V and J genes are TRBV5-8 and TRBJ1-1, with a possible D match to TRBD1 (6 bases). CDR3 length equals 16 residues. CDR1 and CDR2 from the germline V gene are SGHTS and YDEGEE. The V end was cut by 4 bases, the J end by 1 base, with 17 bases between. The DNA of the CDR3 is TGTGCCAGCAGCCCACTCAGGGGAGGGAGGAACACTGAAGCTTTCTTT. Amino acid sequence: CASSPLRGGRNTEAFF.

This clone turned up a few times. The rearrangement joins TRBV2 to TRBJ1-2; D possibly corresponds to TRBD1 (6 bases). There are 13 residues in the CDR3. The V and J ends lost 5 bases and 2 bases respectively, with 9 bases between them. Germline V gene lookup returns CDR1 SNHLY and CDR2 FYNNEI. CDR3 region: CASSLRGNYGYTF. CDR3 DNA: TGTGCCAGCAGTCTGAGGGGGAACTATGGCTACACCTTC.

The genes are TRBV3-1 (or the pseudogene TRBV3-2) and TRBJ2-7, with TRBD2 matching 7 bases. CDR1 LGHDT and CDR2 YNNKEL come from the germline V gene (reference sequence). This CDR3 contains 15 residues. V shed 4 bases and J 7 bases; nucleotides not matched to a gene: 13. CDR3 sequence (DNA): TGTGCCAGCAGCCTGGGGGGGGAGGCTCTTCGGGAGCAGTACTTC. Translating it yields CASSLGGEALREQYF.

V and J are TRBV2 and TRBJ2-7, with 9 positions matching TRBD1. V was pared by 4 bases and J by 2 bases, with 0 bases of the junction left unmatched. CDR1 SNHLY and CDR2 FYNNEI come from the germline V gene. This CDR3 comprises 13 residues. The CDR3: CASSGTGAYEQYF. The DNA for the CDR3 is TGTGCCAGCAGTGGGACAGGGGCCTACGAGCAGTACTTC.